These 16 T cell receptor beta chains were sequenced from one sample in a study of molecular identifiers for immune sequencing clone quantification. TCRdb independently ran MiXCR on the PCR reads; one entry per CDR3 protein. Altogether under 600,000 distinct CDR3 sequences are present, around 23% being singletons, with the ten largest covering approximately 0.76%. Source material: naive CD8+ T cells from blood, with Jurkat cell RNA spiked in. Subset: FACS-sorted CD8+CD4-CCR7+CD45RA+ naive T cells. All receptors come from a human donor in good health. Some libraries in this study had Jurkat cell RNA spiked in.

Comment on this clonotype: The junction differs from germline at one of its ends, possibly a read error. DNA of the CDR3: TGCGCCAGCAGCCAAGAGGGGACGTACACAGATATGCAGTATTTT. It translates to CASSQEGTYTDMQYF. V gene TRBV4-1 combines with J gene TRBJ2-3; D could derive from TRBD1 or TRBD2 (5 bases each). Germline V CDR1 and CDR2: MGHRA, YSYEKL. The CDR3 sequence is 15 residues long.

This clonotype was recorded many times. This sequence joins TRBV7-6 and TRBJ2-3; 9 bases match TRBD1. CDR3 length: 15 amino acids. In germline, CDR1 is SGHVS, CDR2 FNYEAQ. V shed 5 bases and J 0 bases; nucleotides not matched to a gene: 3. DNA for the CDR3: TGTGCCAGCAGCACTGGACAGGGGAGCACAGATACGCAGTATTTT. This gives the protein CASSTGQGSTDTQYF.

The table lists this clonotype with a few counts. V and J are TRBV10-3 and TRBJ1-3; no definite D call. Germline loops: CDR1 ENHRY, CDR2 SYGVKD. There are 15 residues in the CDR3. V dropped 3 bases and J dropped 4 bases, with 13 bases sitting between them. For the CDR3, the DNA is TGTGCCATCAGTGACCTACCACCCGAGGGAAACACCATATATTTT. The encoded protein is CAISDLPPEGNTIYF.

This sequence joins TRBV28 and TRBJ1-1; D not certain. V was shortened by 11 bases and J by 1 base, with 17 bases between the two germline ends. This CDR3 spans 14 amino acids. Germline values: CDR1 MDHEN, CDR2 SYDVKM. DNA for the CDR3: TGTGCCCTATCTAGGTTGGCCGGGAACACTGAAGCTTTCTTT. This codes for CALSRLAGNTEAFF.

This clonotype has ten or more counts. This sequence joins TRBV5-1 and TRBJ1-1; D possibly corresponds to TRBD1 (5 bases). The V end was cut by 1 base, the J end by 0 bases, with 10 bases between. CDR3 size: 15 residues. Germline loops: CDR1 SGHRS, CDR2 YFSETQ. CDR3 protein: CASSLNGHMNTEAFF. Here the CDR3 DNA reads TGCGCCAGCAGCTTGAACGGACACATGAACACTGAAGCTTTCTTT.

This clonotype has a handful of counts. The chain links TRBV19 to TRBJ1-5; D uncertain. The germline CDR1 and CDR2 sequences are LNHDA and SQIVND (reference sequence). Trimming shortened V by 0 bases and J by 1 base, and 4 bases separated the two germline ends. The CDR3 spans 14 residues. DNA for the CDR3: TGTGCCAGTAGTATAGATATCAGCAATCAGCCCCAGCATTTT. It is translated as CASSIDISNQPQHF.

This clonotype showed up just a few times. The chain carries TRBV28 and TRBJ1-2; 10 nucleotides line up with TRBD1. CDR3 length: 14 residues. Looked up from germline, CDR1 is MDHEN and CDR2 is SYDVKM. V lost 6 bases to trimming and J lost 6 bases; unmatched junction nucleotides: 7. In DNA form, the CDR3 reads TGTGCCAGCAGGAGGCTGGACAGGGGGAATGGCTACACCTTC. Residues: CASRRLDRGNGYTF.

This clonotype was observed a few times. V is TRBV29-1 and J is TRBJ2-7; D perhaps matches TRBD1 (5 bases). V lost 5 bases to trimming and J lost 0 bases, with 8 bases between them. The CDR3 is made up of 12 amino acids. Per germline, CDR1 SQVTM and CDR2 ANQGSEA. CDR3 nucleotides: TGCAGCGTTCGACAGAACTCCTACGAGCAGTACTTC. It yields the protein CSVRQNSYEQYF.

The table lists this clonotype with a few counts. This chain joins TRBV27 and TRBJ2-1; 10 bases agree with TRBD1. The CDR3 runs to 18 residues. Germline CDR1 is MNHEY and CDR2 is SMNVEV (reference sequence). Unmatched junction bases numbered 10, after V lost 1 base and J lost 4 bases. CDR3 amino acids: CASSLYALTGGAYNEQFF. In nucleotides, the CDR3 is TGTGCCAGCAGTTTATATGCTTTGACAGGGGGCGCGTACAATGAGCAGTTCTTC.

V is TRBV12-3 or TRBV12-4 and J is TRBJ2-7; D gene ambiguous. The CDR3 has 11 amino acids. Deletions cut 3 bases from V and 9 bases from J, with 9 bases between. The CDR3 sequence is CASSFGPGQYF. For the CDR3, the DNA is TGTGCCAGCAGTTTTGGTCCGGGGCAGTACTTC.

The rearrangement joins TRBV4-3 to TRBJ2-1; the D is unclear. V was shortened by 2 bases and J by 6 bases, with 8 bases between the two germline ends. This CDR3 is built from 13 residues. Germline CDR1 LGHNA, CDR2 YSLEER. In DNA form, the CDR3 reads TGCGCCAGCAGCCAATTGGGAAGCAATGAGCAGTTCTTC. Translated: CASSQLGSNEQFF.

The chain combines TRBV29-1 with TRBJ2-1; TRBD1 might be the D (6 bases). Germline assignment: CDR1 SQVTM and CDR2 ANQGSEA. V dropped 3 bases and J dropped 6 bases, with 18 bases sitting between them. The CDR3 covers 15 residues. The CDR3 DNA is TGCAGCGTTGATGCGTCTACAGGGTACGGCAATGAGCAGTTCTTC. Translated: CSVDASTGYGNEQFF.

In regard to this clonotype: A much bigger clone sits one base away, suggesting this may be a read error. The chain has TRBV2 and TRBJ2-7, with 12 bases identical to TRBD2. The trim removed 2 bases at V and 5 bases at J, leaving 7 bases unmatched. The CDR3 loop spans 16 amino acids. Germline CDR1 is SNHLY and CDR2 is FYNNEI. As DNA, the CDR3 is TGTGCCAGCAGTGAAACTAGCGGGAGGATCATCCACGAGCAGTACTTC. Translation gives CASSETSGRIIHEQYF.

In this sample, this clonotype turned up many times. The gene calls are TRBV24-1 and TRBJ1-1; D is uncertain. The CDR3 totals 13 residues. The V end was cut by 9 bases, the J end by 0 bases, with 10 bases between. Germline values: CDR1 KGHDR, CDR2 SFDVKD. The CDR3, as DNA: TGTGCCACCCAGGCAGCTATGAACACTGAAGCTTTCTTT. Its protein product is CATQAAMNTEAFF.

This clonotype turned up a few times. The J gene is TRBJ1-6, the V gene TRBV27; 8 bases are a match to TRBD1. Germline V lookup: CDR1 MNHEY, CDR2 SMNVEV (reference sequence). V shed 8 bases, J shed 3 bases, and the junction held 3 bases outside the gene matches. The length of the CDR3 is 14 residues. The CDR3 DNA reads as TGTGCCAGCGGAGACAGGGGCTATAATTCACCCCTCCACTTT. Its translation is CASGDRGYNSPLHF.

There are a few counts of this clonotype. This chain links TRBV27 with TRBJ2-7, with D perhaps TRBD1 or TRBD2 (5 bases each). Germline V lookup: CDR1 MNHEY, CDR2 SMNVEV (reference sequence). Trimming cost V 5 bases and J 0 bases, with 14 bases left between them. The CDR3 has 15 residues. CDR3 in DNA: TGTGCCAGCAGTCCCCGGGGCTCTATCTCCTACGAGCAGTACTTC. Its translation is CASSPRGSISYEQYF.